This T cell receptor beta chain appears in the sequencing data of a study of shared clonotypes between healthy human individuals. In the case of this clone: No antigen is known for it.

The protocol was immunoSEQ multiplex PCR, while the TCRdb copy is restricted to in-frame clones and leaves out a portion. The repertoire includes around 1.9 million clones, roughly 93% of them detected once, and over 1.5% sits in the top ten. Naive CD8 cells lacked CD45RO and underwent positive selection for CCR7, leaving out terminally differentiated effector memory CD45RA+ cells. None of the donors, who were healthy HIV-negative adults, had recently had acute infections or vaccinations. V lost 0 bases and J lost 0, with 9 bases in between. CDR1 and CDR2 (germline): MNHEY, SVGAGI. CDR3 length equals 15 residues. Regarding the study as a whole: Non-shared clonotypes were found to have lower generation probabilities than the clonotypes that were shared by all four of the sorted-subset donors. Owing to a small donor count, the genetic and exposure-history diversity represented was limited.

This TCR was recovered from a man aged 18 to 29 in good health. Some clones in this sample may be carry-over from other donors' samples. The sequenced material came from naive CD8+ T cells from PBMCs. This chain uses TRBV6-5 with TRBJ2-7; D unresolved. CDR3 amino acids: CASSYSKGYSYEQYF. CDR3 DNA sequence: TGTGCCAGCAGTTACTCGAAGGGCTACTCCTACGAGCAGTACTTC.